This T cell receptor (beta chain) originates from a study of chemoradiotherapy in HPV16-positive cancers. The wider study: Candidate HPV-specific T-cell clones and common TCR motifs came from functional assays in a couple of HPV16-positive patients. Broader study findings: Candidate HPV-specific clones and E7-related TCR motifs grew in tumor during treatment. Functional assays defining HPV-specific T cells used only a couple of HPV16-positive patients.

The data were produced by immunoSEQ multiplex PCR, yet TCRdb's version contains in-frame clones alone and is incomplete. The sample carries 2,500 to 3,000 clones, approximately 90% recorded once. For this clone: Its antigen is undetermined.

Repeated repertoire sampling spanned the course of chemoradiotherapy. The sequence came from a human donor with HPV-associated anogenital cancer. The sequences come from tumor tissue, collected from a patient who underwent chemoradiotherapy.

The CDR3 DNA sequence: TGTGCCAGCAGCAGGGACAGTTATTACAATGAGCAGTTCTTC. Residues: CASSRDSYYNEQFF. V gene TRBV7-2 combines with J gene TRBJ2-1, with 7 bases fitting TRBD1. CDR3 size: 14 residues. V dropped 5 bases and J dropped 4; count of bases not matched to a gene: 5. The germline CDR1 and CDR2 sequences are SGHTA and FQGNSA.